The sequence of this T cell receptor beta chain was determined in a study of blood T cell repertoires in COVID-19. About the research overall: Material from acute and convalescent COVID-19 was sourced from the United States, Italy and Spain. PBMCs, B-cell-depleted T cells, or T cells were the source of the cDNA or gDNA that made up the material.

Sequencing used immunoSEQ multiplex PCR; TCRdb keeps in-frame clones, though not all of them. This sample has 70,000 or so clones, with roughly 86% found just once. This CDR3 comprises 16 residues. V gave up 2 bases and J gave up 5 bases, with 18 bases separating them. Germline V gives CDR1 SGHTA, CDR2 FQGNSA. V and J are TRBV7-2 and TRBJ1-2; D may be TRBD1 (6 bases). What was sequenced was peripheral blood. The source of this sequence is a man aged 70-80 years with active COVID-19. The DNA for the CDR3 is TGTGCCAGCAGCTTATTGGACGGGGGGGGCCGGTATGGCTACACCTTC. This encodes CASSLLDGGGRYGYTF.